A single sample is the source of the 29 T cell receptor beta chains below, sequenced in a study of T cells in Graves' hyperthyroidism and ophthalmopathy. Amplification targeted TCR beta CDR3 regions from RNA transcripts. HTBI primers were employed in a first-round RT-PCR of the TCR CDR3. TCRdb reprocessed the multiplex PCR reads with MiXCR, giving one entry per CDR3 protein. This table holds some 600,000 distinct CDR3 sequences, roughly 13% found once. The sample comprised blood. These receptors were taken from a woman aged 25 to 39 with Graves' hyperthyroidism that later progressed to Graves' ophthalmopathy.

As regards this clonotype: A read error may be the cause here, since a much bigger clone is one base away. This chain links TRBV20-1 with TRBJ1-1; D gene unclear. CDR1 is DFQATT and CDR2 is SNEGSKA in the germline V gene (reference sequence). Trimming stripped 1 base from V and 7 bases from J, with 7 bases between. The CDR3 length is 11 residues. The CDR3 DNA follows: TGCAGTGCTAGAGGTTTCGGTGAAGCTTTCTTT. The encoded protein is CSARGFGEAFF.

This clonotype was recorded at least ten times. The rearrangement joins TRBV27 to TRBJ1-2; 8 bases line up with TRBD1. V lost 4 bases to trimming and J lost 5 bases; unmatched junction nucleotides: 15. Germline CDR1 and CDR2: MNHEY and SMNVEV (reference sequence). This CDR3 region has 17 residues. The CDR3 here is CASSWSAGDRRPYGYTF. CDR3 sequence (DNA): TGTGCCAGCAGTTGGAGTGCGGGGGACAGGCGCCCGTATGGCTACACCTTC.

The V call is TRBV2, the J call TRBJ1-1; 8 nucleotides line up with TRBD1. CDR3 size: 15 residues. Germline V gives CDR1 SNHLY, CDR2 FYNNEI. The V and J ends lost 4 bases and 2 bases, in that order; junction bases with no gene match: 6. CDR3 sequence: CASSGGQVPNTEAFF. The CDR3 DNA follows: TGTGCCAGCAGTGGGGGACAGGTCCCTAACACTGAAGCTTTCTTT.

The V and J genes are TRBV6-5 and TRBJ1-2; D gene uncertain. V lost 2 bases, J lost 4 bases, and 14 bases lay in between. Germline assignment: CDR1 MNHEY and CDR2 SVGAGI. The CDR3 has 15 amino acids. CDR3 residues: CASSYGPSLIYGYTF. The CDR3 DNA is TGTGCCAGCAGTTACGGGCCAAGCTTGATCTATGGCTACACCTTC.

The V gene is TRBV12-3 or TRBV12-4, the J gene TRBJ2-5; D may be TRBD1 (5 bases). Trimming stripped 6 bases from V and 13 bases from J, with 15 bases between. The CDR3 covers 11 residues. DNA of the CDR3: TGTGCCAGCAGAGGTGGGGCCAGTATGTACTTC. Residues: CASRGGASMYF.

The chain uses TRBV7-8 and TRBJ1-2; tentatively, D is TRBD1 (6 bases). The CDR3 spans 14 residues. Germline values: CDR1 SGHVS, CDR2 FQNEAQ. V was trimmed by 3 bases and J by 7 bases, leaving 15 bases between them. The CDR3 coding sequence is TGTGCCAGCAGCTTGGGTACAGGGAATTTTGGCTACACCTTC. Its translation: CASSLGTGNFGYTF.

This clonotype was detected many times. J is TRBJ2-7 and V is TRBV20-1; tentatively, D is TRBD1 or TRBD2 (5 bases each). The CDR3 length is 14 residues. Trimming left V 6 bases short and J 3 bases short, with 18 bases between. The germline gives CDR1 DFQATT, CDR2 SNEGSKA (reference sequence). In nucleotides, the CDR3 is TGCAGTGCCCCCCTTTCATGGGGGAGCTACGAGCAGTACTTC. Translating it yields CSAPLSWGSYEQYF.

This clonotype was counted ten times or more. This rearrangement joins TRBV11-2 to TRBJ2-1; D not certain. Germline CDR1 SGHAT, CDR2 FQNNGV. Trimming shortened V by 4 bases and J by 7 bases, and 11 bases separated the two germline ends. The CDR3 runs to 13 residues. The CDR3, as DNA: TGTGCCAGCAGCTCCTTGAGCCAGAATGAGCAGTTCTTC. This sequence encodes CASSSLSQNEQFF.

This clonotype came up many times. This CDR3 reads CATSWGGAGYGYTF. The CDR3 bases are TGTGCCACATCCTGGGGGGGCGCGGGCTATGGCTACACCTTC. V usage is TRBV12-3 or TRBV12-4 and J usage is TRBJ1-2, with TRBD1 as a possible D gene (6 bases). Trimming stripped 10 bases from V and 4 bases from J, with 19 bases between. The CDR3 spans 14 residues.

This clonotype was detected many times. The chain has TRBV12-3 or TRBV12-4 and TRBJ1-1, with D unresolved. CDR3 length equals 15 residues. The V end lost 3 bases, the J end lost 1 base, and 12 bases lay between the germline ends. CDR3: CASSLSSSSNTEAFF. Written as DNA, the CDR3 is TGTGCCAGCAGTTTGAGTTCTTCGTCGAACACTGAAGCTTTCTTT.

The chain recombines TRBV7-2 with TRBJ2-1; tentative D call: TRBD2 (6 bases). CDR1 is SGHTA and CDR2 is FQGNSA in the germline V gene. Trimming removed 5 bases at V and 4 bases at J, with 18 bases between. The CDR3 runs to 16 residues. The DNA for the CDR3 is TGTGCCAGCAGCCTAGGCCTAGGAGGGTTTTACAATGAGCAGTTCTTC. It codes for CASSLGLGGFYNEQFF.

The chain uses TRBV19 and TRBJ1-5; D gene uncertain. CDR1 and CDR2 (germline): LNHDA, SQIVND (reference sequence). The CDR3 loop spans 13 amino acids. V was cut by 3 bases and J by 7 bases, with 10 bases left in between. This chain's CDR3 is CASSIESGQPQHF. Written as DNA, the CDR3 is TGTGCCAGTAGTATTGAGAGTGGCCAGCCCCAGCATTTT.

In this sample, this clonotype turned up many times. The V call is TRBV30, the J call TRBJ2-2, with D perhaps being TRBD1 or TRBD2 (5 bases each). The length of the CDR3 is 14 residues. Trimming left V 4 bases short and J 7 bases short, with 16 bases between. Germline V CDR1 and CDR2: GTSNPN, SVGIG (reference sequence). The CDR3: CAWKTGPLGGELFF. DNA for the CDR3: TGTGCCTGGAAGACGGGGCCCTTGGGCGGGGAGCTGTTTTTT. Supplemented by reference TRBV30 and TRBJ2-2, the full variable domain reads SQTIHQWPATLVQPVGSPLSLECTVEGTSNPNLYWYRQAAGRGLQLLFYSVGIGQISSEVPQNLSASRPQDRQFILSSKKLLLSDSGFYLCAWKTGPLGGELFFGEGSRLTVL.

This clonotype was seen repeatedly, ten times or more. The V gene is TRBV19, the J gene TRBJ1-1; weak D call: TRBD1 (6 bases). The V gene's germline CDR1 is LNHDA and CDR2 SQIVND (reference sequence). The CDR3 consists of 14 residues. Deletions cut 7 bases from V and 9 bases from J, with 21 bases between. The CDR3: CASTIGGRKDQAFF. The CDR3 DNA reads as TGTGCCAGTACCATCGGGGGCCGGAAGGATCAAGCTTTCTTT.

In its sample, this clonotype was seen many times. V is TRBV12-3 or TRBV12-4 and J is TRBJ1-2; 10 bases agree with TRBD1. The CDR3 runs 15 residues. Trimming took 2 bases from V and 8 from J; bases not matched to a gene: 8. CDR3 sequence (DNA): TGTGCCAGCAGTTTATCGGGACAGGGGAGGCGAGGCTACACCTTC. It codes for CASSLSGQGRRGYTF.

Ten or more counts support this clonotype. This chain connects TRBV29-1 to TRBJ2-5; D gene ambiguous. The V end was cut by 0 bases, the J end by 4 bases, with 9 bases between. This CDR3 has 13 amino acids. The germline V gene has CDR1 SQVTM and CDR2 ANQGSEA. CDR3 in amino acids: CSVEEIGIETQYF. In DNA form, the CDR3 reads TGCAGCGTTGAAGAGATAGGGATAGAGACCCAGTACTTC.

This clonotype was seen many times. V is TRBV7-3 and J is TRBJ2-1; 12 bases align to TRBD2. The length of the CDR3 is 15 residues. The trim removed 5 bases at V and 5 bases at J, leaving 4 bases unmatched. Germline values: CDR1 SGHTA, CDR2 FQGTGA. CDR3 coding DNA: TGTGCCAGCAGCCCAGGACTAGCGGGACACAATGAGCAGTTCTTC. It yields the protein CASSPGLAGHNEQFF. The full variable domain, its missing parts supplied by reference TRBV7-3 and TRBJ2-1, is GAGVSQTPSNKVTEKGKYVELRCDPISGHTALYWYRQSLGQGPEFLIYFQGTGAADDSGLPNDRFFAVRPEGSVSTLKIQRTERGDSAVYLCASSPGLAGHNEQFFGPGTRLTVL.

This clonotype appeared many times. CDR3 sequence: CASSTTTSGSVGDTQYF. The CDR3 coding sequence is TGTGCCAGCAGCACGACGACTAGCGGGAGTGTTGGAGATACGCAGTATTTT. The chain combines TRBV9 with TRBJ2-3, with 12 positions matching TRBD2. In germline, CDR1 is SGDLS, CDR2 YYNGEE. The CDR3 spans 17 residues. V lost 4 bases, J lost 5 bases, and 11 bases stayed unmatched. The whole variable domain, remainder taken from reference TRBV9 and TRBJ2-3, is DSGVTQTPKHLITATGQRVTLRCSPRSGDLSVYWYQQSLDQGLQFLIQYYNGEERAKGNILERFSAQQFPDLHSELNLSSLELGDSALYFCASSTTTSGSVGDTQYFGPGTRLTVL.

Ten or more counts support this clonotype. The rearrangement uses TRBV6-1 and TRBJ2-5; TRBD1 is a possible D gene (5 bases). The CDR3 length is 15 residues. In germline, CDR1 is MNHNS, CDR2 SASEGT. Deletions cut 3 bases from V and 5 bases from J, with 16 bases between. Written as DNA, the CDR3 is TGTGCCAGCAGTGATGGGGCTGTTTTGATGGAGACCCAGTACTTC. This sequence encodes CASSDGAVLMETQYF.

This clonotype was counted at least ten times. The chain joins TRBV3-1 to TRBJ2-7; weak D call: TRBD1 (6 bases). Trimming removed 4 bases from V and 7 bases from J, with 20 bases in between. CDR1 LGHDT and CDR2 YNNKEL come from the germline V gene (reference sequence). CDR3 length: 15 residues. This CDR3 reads CASSLEERGLREQYF. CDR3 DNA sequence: TGTGCCAGCAGCCTGGAGGAGAGGGGGTTAAGGGAGCAGTACTTC.

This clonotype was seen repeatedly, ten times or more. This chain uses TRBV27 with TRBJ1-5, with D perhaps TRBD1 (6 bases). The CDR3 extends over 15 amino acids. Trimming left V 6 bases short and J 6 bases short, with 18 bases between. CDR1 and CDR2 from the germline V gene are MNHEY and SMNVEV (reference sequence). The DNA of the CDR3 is TGTGCCAGCAGACTTCAAGGGAGGGGGTTTCAGCCCCAGCATTTT. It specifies CASRLQGRGFQPQHF.

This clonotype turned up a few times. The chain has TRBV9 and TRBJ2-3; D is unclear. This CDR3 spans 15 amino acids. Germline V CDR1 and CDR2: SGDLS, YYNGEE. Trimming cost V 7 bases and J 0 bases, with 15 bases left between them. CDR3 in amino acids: CASSSTSASTDTQYF. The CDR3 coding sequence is TGTGCCAGCTCGTCAACGTCAGCTAGCACAGATACGCAGTATTTT. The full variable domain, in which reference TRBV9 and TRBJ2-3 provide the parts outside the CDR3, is DSGVTQTPKHLITATGQRVTLRCSPRSGDLSVYWYQQSLDQGLQFLIQYYNGEERAKGNILERFSAQQFPDLHSELNLSSLELGDSALYFCASSSTSASTDTQYFGPGTRLTVL.

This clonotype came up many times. The DNA for the CDR3 is TGTGCCAGCAGTCTAATGACAGGGGACCCCTACAATGAGCAGTTCTTC. Translation: CASSLMTGDPYNEQFF. The V gene is TRBV12-3 or TRBV12-4, the J gene TRBJ2-1; 8 bases fit TRBD1. CDR3 size: 16 residues. V dropped 5 bases and J dropped 2; count of bases not matched to a gene: 8.

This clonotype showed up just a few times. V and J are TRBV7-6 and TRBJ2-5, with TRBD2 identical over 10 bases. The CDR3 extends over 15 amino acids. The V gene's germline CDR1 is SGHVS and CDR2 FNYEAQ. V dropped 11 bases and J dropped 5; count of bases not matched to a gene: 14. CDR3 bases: TGTGCCGTCCAGAGGGGGGAGCGGGAGGGCGAGACCCAGTACTTC. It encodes CAVQRGEREGETQYF.

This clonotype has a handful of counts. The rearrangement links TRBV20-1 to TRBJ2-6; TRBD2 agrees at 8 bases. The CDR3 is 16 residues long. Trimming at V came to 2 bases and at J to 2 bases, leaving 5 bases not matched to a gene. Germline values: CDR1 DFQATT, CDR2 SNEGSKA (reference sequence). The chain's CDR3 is CSARTREGPGANVLTF. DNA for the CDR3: TGCAGTGCTAGAACCCGGGAGGGCCCTGGGGCCAACGTCCTGACTTTC.

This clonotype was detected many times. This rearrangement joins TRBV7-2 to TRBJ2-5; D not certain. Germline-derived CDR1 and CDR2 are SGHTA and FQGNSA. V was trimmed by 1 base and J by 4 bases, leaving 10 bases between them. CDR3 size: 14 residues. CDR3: CASSLGPLPETQYF. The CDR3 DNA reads TGTGCCAGCAGCTTAGGACCTTTGCCAGAGACCCAGTACTTC.

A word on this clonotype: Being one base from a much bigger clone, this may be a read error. The CDR3: CSTQMPGLALDEQFF. The CDR3 DNA reads TGTTCCACCCAGATGCCGGGACTAGCCTTGGATGAGCAGTTCTTC. The rearrangement links TRBV7-9 to TRBJ2-1; 9 nucleotides match TRBD2. There are 15 residues in the CDR3. Germline-derived CDR1 and CDR2 are SEHNR and FQNEAQ (reference sequence). The complete variable domain, with remaining parts taken from reference TRBV7-9 and TRBJ2-1, reads DTGVSQNPRHKITKRGQNVTFRCDPISEHNRLYWYRQTLGQGPEFLTYFQNEAQLEKSRLLSDRFSAERPKGSFSTLEIQRTEQGDSAMYLCSTQMPGLALDEQFFGPGTRLTVL.

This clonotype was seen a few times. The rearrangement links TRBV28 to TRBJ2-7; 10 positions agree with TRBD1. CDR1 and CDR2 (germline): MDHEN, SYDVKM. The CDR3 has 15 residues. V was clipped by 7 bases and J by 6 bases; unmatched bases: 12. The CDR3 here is CASMPTGTGVLEQYF. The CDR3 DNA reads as TGTGCCAGCATGCCGACCGGGACAGGGGTCCTCGAGCAGTACTTC.

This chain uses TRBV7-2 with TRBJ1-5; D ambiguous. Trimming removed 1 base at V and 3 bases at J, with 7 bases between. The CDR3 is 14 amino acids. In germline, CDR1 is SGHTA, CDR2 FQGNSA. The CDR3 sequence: CASSLVWDNQPQHF. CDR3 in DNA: TGTGCCAGCAGCTTAGTATGGGACAATCAGCCCCAGCATTTT.